These 23 T cell receptor beta chains originate from one sample sequenced in a study of tumor-infiltrating lymphocytes in primary liver carcinoma. Extraction of RNA together with DNA used roughly 18-32 mg of unsorted bulk tissue. Constant-region priming of 500 ng total RNA yielded TCR beta cDNA. Three nested multiplex PCR rounds of slightly modified ARM-PCR generated TCR beta libraries. Use of TRBV1-TRBV30 forward primers with a C-beta reverse primer characterized the first two PCR rounds, which lasted ten to eleven cycles each. In TCRdb, the multiplex PCR reads were re-called with MiXCR into one record per CDR3 protein. Altogether approximately 73,000 distinct CDR3 sequences are present, 70% to 80% being singletons, with the ten largest covering around 15%. Sequencing was performed on liver tumor tissue from sampling region 4. The subset is: tumor region T4, right-lateral pole. Receptors were obtained from a woman aged 60-75 years with primary liver carcinoma and hepatitis B virus infection.

A remark on this clonotype: A much larger clone is a single base away; this may be a read error. The chain employs TRBV30 and TRBJ1-2; the D is unclear. The CDR3 has 13 amino acids. The V gene lost 2 bases and the J gene lost 5 bases, with 12 bases spanning the gap. Germline V gene lookup returns CDR1 GTSNPN and CDR2 SVGIG (reference sequence). CDR3 sequence (DNA): TGTGCCTGGAGTATGGTGGGCCTATATGGCTACACCTTC. This codes for CAWSMVGLYGYTF.

The V and J genes are TRBV5-1 and TRBJ2-1; 7 bases are shared with TRBD2. J lost 4 bases, V lost 3 bases, and 19 bases had no gene match. Looked up from germline, CDR1 is SGHRS and CDR2 is YFSETQ. The length of the CDR3 is 19 residues. CDR3 residues: CASSSTSGRASYPYNEQFF. The CDR3 DNA follows: TGCGCCAGCAGCTCCACTAGTGGGAGGGCCTCCTACCCTTACAATGAGCAGTTCTTC.

This clonotype appeared once. The chain uses TRBV29-1 and TRBJ1-1; D might be TRBD1 (5 bases). The CDR3 totals 15 residues. V lost 8 bases and J 7 bases, leaving 26 bases between the germline ends. The V gene's germline CDR1 is SQVTM and CDR2 ANQGSEA. The DNA for the CDR3 is TGCAGCATTGTCGGGGAGGTAGGGGTTGTTGGTGAAGCTTTCTTT. Protein product: CSIVGEVGVVGEAFF.

The chain employs TRBV6-6 and TRBJ1-1, with D maybe TRBD1 (6 bases). The V gene's germline CDR1 is MNHNY and CDR2 SVGAGI (reference sequence). V gave up 7 bases and J gave up 7 bases, with 19 bases separating them. The CDR3 is 14 amino acids. The CDR3 bases are TGTGCCAGCAATGTACGGACGGGGGACAATGAAGCTTTCTTT. This translates into CASNVRTGDNEAFF.

On this clonotype itself: Relative to the germline gene, one junction end is altered; a read error may explain this. The gene calls are TRBV6-1 and TRBJ1-1; D perhaps matches TRBD1 (5 bases). The CDR3 is 15 residues long. Germline lookup yields CDR1 MNHNS and CDR2 SASEGT. The CDR3 nucleotides are TGTGCCAGCAGTATCCCCGGGGGACTCCGCGATGGGGCTTACTTT. Its translation is CASSIPGGLRDGAYF.

The rearrangement uses TRBV2 and TRBJ2-3; TRBD2 matches 11 bases. J was trimmed by 3 bases and V by 5 bases; bases with no gene match: 7. Germline V gene data show CDR1 as SNHLY and CDR2 as FYNNEI. The CDR3 contains 16 residues. CDR3 DNA sequence: TGTGCCAGCAGTCCTAGACTAGCGGGGTTAACAGATACGCAGTATTTT. Translation gives CASSPRLAGLTDTQYF.

As regards this clonotype: An end of the junction differs from the germline gene, which may be a read error. The CDR3 protein is CASSWDRRTNYGCTF. The CDR3 nucleotides read TGTGCCAGCAGCTGGGACAGGAGAACTAACTATGGCTGCACCTTC. The rearrangement links TRBV5-5 to TRBJ1-2; 8 bases line up with TRBD1. Germline CDR1 is SGHKS and CDR2 is YYEKEE (reference sequence). The CDR3 is 15 amino acids.

About this clonotype itself: One end of the junction does not line up with germline, which may come from a read error. This sequence joins TRBV11-2 and TRBJ2-4; D is uncertain. Germline V gene data show CDR1 as SGHAT and CDR2 as FQNNGV. CDR3 length: 15 amino acids. The CDR3 DNA reads as TGTGCCAGCAGTTTAGATGGTTGTGTGCGCGACATTCAGTACTTC. Translation gives CASSLDGCVRDIQYF.

This chain joins TRBV18 and TRBJ2-2; the D is unclear. Germline V CDR1 and CDR2: KGHSH, LQKENI. This CDR3 comprises 15 residues. V lost 2 bases, J lost 1 base, and 8 bases lay in between. The CDR3 nucleotides read TGTGCCAGCTCACCAAGGGTTGTGAACACCGGGGAGCTGTTTTTT. It translates to CASSPRVVNTGELFF.

This clonotype has at least ten counts. The rearrangement joins TRBV5-1 to TRBJ2-2; possible D gene TRBD1, 6 bases. Looked up from germline, CDR1 is SGHRS and CDR2 is YFSETQ. This CDR3 spans 13 amino acids. V lost 7 bases, J lost 6 bases, and 13 bases lay in between. The chain's CDR3 is CASGPQGSGELFF. The DNA for the CDR3 is TGCGCCAGCGGTCCACAGGGTTCCGGGGAGCTGTTTTTT.

Comment on this clonotype: Here the CDR3 omits its conserved ending phenylalanine or tryptophan, so a read error is the likely source. The rearrangement uses TRBV28 and TRBJ2-3; D call uncertain. The germline CDR1 and CDR2 sequences are MDHEN and SYDVKM. The CDR3 contains 15 residues. The CDR3 DNA follows: TGTGGCAGCAGCGTACCGGGCCGCGGCACAGATACGCAGTATTCT. This translates into CGSSVPGRGTDTQYS.

Remarks on this clonotype: A read error may produce the germline difference seen at one junction end. J is TRBJ2-2 and V is TRBV6-5, with D possibly matching TRBD2 (6 bases). This CDR3 spans 14 amino acids. Germline-derived CDR1 and CDR2 are MNHEY and SVGAGI. CDR3 in amino acids: CASKGGTDTGELFF. CDR3 nucleotides: TGTGCCAGTAAAGGCGGGACGGACACCGGGGAGTTGTTTTTT.

CDR3 amino acids: CASGLGTSGYNEQFF. DNA for the CDR3: TGTGCCAGCGGCCTAGGGACTAGCGGTTACAATGAGCAGTTCTTC. V usage is TRBV11-2 and J usage is TRBJ2-1; 11 nucleotides align to TRBD2. J lost 4 bases, V lost 8 bases, and 7 bases had no gene match. The CDR3 is 15 amino acids. Germline V gene data show CDR1 as SGHAT and CDR2 as FQNNGV.

On this clonotype: An end of the junction does not agree with germline; a read error may underlie this. The chain carries TRBV4-1 and TRBJ2-2; the D gene is possibly TRBD2 (5 bases). CDR3 length equals 13 residues. CDR1 is MGHRA, CDR2 YSYEKL, per germline. As DNA, the CDR3 is TGCGCCAGCAGCCTCCCCACACCCGGGGAGCTGCTTTTT. Translation gives CASSLPTPGELLF.

The rearrangement joins TRBV5-1 to TRBJ2-3; D is possibly TRBD2 (5 bases). V lost 6 bases, J lost 6 bases, and 17 bases lay in between. Germline CDR1 SGHRS, CDR2 YFSETQ. There are 14 residues in the CDR3. Here the CDR3 reads CASTHSGRSDTQYF. The CDR3 DNA reads as TGCGCCAGCACTCACAGCGGAAGGTCCGATACGCAGTATTTT.

As to this clonotype: Germline and junction disagree at one end, which may indicate a read error. The chain carries TRBV28 and TRBJ2-3; D possibly corresponds to TRBD1 (5 bases). This CDR3 has 13 amino acids. The germline gives CDR1 MDHEN, CDR2 SYDVKM. This chain's CDR3 is CANRKSGTGTQYF. The CDR3 nucleotides read TGTGCAAACCGGAAGTCGGGTACAGGTACGCAGTATTTT.

On this clonotype: A much larger clone sits a single nucleotide away, making a read error possible. Since no conserved phenylalanine or tryptophan closes the CDR3, a read error is the likely cause. The J gene is TRBJ2-5, the V gene TRBV28; D is tentatively TRBD1 or TRBD2 (5 bases each). CDR3 size: 14 residues. Per the germline V gene, CDR1 is MDHEN and CDR2 is SYDVKM. V lost 4 bases, J lost 4 bases, and 13 bases lay in between. The CDR3 region is CASSYEGLAETQYI. The CDR3 DNA sequence: TGTGCCAGCAGTTATGAGGGGTTAGCAGAGACCCAGTACATC.

Points on this clonotype: It is unclear where the CDR3 begins or ends on the DNA, so no DNA is shown, and the CDR3 is as TCRdb lists it. V is TRBV6-1 and J is TRBJ1-1; TRBD1 reflects the table's D call only, with no check against the DNA. 15 amino acids form the CDR3, both terminal residues included. In germline, CDR1 is MNHNS, CDR2 SASEGT. The CDR3 is CAGSTRRAGDTEAFF.

The sample holds a few counts of this clonotype. The junction does not match germline at one end; this may be a read error. The CDR3 loop reads CVSSYRGGHEKLFF. CDR3 sequence (DNA): TGTGTCAGCAGTTACAGGGGCGGGCATGAAAAACTGTTTTTT. The chain has TRBV6-5 and TRBJ1-4; 7 bases agree with TRBD1. Germline V gives CDR1 MNHEY, CDR2 SVGAGI. The CDR3 is 14 residues long.

Of note for this clonotype: At one of its ends the junction is not consistent with the germline gene, which may arise from a read error. This sequence joins TRBV11-2 and TRBJ2-5; 10 bases agree with TRBD2. The CDR3 extends over 14 amino acids. From germline, CDR1 is SGHAT and CDR2 FQNNGV. The CDR3 nucleotides read TGTGTCAGCAGCTTATCACTAGCGGGGGAGACCCAGTACTTC. Its translation: CVSSLSLAGETQYF.

With regard to this clonotype: One end of the junction varies from germline; a read error may be responsible. This chain uses TRBV6-5 with TRBJ1-5; TRBD1 is a possible D gene (5 bases). The CDR3 is made up of 16 amino acids. The V gene's germline CDR1 is MNHEY and CDR2 SVGAGI. The CDR3 DNA reads TGTGCCAGCAGCTCCTCCCGACAGTCTAGCAATCAGCCCCAGCAGTTT. Protein sequence: CASSSSRQSSNQPQQF.

In regard to this clonotype: This may be a read error: a much more frequent sequence differs by one nucleotide. V usage is TRBV30 and J usage is TRBJ1-2; D gene ambiguous. The CDR3 sequence is 16 residues long. Trimming took off 0 bases at V and 9 bases at J, with 23 bases between the two ends. CDR1 is GTSNPN, CDR2 SVGIG, per germline (reference sequence). The CDR3 DNA follows: TGTGCCTGGAGTGTAGTCCGGACGAGCCCAAGATATAGCTACACCTTC. Its protein product is CAWSVVRTSPRYSYTF.

This clonotype occurred a few times. A single base separates this from a much larger clone, so it may be a read error. This chain's CDR3 is CASTRPGENIQYF. Written as DNA, the CDR3 is TGTGCCAGCACGAGGCCGGGGGAGAACATTCAGTACTTC. The rearrangement links TRBV12-3 or TRBV12-4 to TRBJ2-4, with D perhaps TRBD2 (6 bases). The length of the CDR3 is 13 residues. V was cut by 7 bases and J by 7 bases, with 14 bases left in between.